This note documents a single T cell receptor beta chain sequence. The sample belongs to a study of blood T cell repertoires in COVID-19. J gave up 5 bases and V 4 bases, and 3 bases lay outside the gene matches. Germline V gives CDR1 MNHEY, CDR2 SVGAGI. This CDR3 has 13 amino acids. The assay was immunoSEQ multiplex PCR, and TCRdb's table has in-frame clones only and misses some. The sample carries 150,000 to 250,000 clones, 70% to 80% recorded once. The clonotype comes from a woman in her thirties or forties with COVID-19, enrolled during active disease. This chain uses TRBV6-5 with TRBJ2-7; TRBD2 matches at 9 bases. The sequenced sample was peripheral blood. The CDR3: CASSSSGEHEQYF. CDR3 DNA sequence: TGTGCCAGCAGTTCTAGCGGGGAGCACGAGCAGTACTTC.